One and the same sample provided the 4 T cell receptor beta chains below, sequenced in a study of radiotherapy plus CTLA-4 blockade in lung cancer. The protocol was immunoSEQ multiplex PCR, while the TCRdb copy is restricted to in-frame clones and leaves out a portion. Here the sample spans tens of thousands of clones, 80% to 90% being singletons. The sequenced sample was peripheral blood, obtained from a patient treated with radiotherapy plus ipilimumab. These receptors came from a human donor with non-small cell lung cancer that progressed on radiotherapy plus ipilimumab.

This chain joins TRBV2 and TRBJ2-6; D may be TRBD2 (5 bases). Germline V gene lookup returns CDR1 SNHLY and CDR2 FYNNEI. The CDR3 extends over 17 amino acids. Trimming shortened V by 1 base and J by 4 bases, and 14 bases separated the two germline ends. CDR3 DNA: TGTGCCAGCAGTGAAGGGGTTCGCGGGCGCGGGGCCAACGTCCTGACTTTC. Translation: CASSEGVRGRGANVLTF. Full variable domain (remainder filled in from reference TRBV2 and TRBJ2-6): EPEVTQTPSHQVTQMGQEVILRCVPISNHLYFYWYRQILGQKVEFLVSFYNNEISEKSEIFDDQFSVERPDGSNFTLKIRSTKLEDSAMYFCASSEGVRGRGANVLTFGAGSRLTVL.

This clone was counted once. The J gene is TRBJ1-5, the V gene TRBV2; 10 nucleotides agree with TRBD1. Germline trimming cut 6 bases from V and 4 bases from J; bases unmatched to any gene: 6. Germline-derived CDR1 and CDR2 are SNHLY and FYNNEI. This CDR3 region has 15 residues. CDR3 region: CASRGDRGFNQPQHF. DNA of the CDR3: TGTGCCAGCAGAGGGGACAGGGGCTTTAATCAGCCCCAGCATTTT.

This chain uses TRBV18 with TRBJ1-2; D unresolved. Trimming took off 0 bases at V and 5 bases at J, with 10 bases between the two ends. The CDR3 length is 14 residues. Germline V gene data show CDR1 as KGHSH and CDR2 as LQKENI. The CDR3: CASSPPPGGYGYTF. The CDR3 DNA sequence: TGTGCCAGCTCACCACCCCCAGGAGGGTATGGCTACACCTTC.

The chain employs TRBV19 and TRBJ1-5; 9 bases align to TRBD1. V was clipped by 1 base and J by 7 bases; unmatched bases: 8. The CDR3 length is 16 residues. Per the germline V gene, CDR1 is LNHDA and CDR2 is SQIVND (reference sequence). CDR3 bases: TGTGCCAGTAGTATAGTTTCGGGGACAGGGAACCAGCCCCAGCATTTT. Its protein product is CASSIVSGTGNQPQHF.